Listed here is a single T cell receptor (beta chain). This clonotype was counted between two and nine times. It lacks a known antigen. Base qualities were left out, and no much larger clone turns up one base away. This specimen comes from a study of T-cell memory formation after mild COVID-19 (dated by TCRdb to the early 2020s). Context from the whole study: TCR sequence clusters from the two donors were found to be largely donor specific. In two donors, T-cell clones that expanded and contracted after mild COVID-19 were followed by sequencing TCRalpha and TCRbeta repertoires longitudinally. Two young, previously healthy adult volunteers, one female and one male, were included in the cohort. Here is what the overall study found, with its caveats: Whether the second-wave clones peaking on day 37 were SARS-CoV-2 specific was not confirmed. Some responding clones were detected in pre-infection memory, suggesting pre-existing cross-reactive memory T cells joined the SARS-CoV-2 response. The study covered only two mild cases, and larger cohorts including severe cases with pre-infection samples were considered necessary. Contracting CD4+ clones turned up mainly in the CM and EM memory subsets, whereas EMRA was where CD8+ clones were enriched. From day 15 to 85, contracting clones showed balanced CD4/CD8 phenotypes, whereas a second wave of clones that expanded from day 15 to 37 leaned towards CD4+.

Sequenced on an Illumina NovaSeq 6000. cDNA libraries for TCRalpha and TCRbeta were prepared by 5'RACE using constant-segment primers, with sample barcodes and unique molecular identifiers added. Trizol reagent was used to extract RNA from every sample. The libraries were amplified in two PCR steps, and the second step added a second sample barcode and Illumina TruSeq adapters. Libraries were sequenced on an Illumina NovaSeq with 2 x 150 bp paired-end reads. The source study handled its data this way. The reads were demultiplexed and collapsed into UMI-guided consensus sequences using migec v1.2.7. Using mixcr v2.1.11, UMI consensuses were aligned to TRA and TRB V and J templates and then assembled into clonotypes. Expanded or contracted clonotypes were those called significant by both edgeR and NoisET, with noise models trained on biological replicates. edgeR calls used a false discovery rate-adjusted p below 0.01 and a log2 fold-change threshold of 1. As an exploratory analysis of dynamics, max-normalized trajectories of the 1000 most abundant clonotypes were examined by PCA with hierarchical clustering. Each responding clone was given a CD4 or CD8 phenotype based on the CD4+ and CD8+ repertoires, which had been sequenced separately. Using fastp trimming at Q25 and MiXCR clonotype assembly, TCRdb reanalyzed the public sequencing data and kept in-frame beta chains. Each entry is one CDR3 protein sequence, shown with its most common DNA and genes. TCRdb, not the original authors, processed these V and J calls. The sample records hundreds of thousands of distinct CDR3 sequences, nearly 25% of which are singletons. About 12% of the sample is in the top ten clones.

PBMCs were isolated by Ficoll-Paque density gradient centrifugation. The germline V gene provides CDR1 SGHDT and CDR2 YYEEEE. V and J lose 5 bases and 4 bases, and a span of 18 bases separates them. The CDR3 goes from the cysteine to the phenylalanine over 15 residues. Only the CDR3 region is kept as DNA, spanning 45 bases read in frame from base 1. Sequenced input: PBMCs or a T cell subset sorted from them (not recorded which). This TCR was sampled from an adult woman who had mild COVID-19 (a few samples of this study predate the infection). The sample titles of this study are shuffled in the database, so cell type and time point are left out; the donor was told from shared clones. The chain is encoded by TRBV5-6 joined to TRBJ1-2; a tentative D match to TRBD1 spans 6 bases. Here is the DNA: TGTGCCAGCAGATTTGTTTTCCGGGACACCTATGGCTACACCTTC. This sequence encodes CASRFVFRDTYGYTF.